The 19 T cell receptor beta chains presented below share a single source sample, sequenced in a study of T cell repertoires in cytomegalovirus infection. TCRdb re-analysed the reads in MiXCR, keeping a single row per CDR3 protein. The sample includes 150,000 to 200,000 distinct CDR3 sequences, 28% of them seen just once. Sequencing input: PBMCs. Every receptor here comes from a human donor in good health (CMV status not recorded). Some clones in this sample may be carry-over from other donors' samples.

The chain is built from TRBV7-6 and TRBJ2-3; D unresolved. The CDR3 sequence is 13 residues long. The V gene lost 1 base and the J gene lost 6 bases, with 8 bases spanning the gap. CDR1 is SGHVS and CDR2 is FNYEAQ in the germline V gene. CDR3 DNA: TGTGCCAGCAGCTTAGAGCCGCTGGATACGCAGTATTTT. Its protein product is CASSLEPLDTQYF.

As regards this clonotype: At one of its ends the junction is not consistent with the germline gene, which may arise from a read error. This chain links TRBV7-7 with TRBJ2-5, with 7 nucleotides matching TRBD2. The CDR3 runs to 16 residues. Germline CDR1 SSHAT, CDR2 FNYEAQ (reference sequence). The chain's CDR3 is CASSQSPGGLQETQYF. The CDR3 nucleotides are TGTGCTAGCAGCCAATCTCCGGGAGGACTCCAAGAGACCCAGTACTTC.

V gene TRBV7-9 combines with J gene TRBJ1-1; D unresolved. V lost 1 base and J 4 bases, leaving 7 bases between the germline ends. The CDR3 has 13 amino acids. CDR1 is SEHNR and CDR2 is FQNEAQ in the germline V gene (reference sequence). CDR3 nucleotides: TGTGCCAGCAGCTTAGAAGCCGGCACTGAAGCTTTCTTT. Protein: CASSLEAGTEAFF.

The V and J genes are TRBV5-4 and TRBJ1-1; 10 nucleotides match TRBD1. V trimming: 4 bases; J trimming: 6 bases; junction bases outside the gene matches: 15. The CDR3 is 17 amino acids. Germline values: CDR1 SGHNT, CDR2 YYREEE (reference sequence). The CDR3 here is CASSSRQGANYGAEAFF. The CDR3 DNA reads as TGTGCCAGCAGCAGTCGACAGGGGGCGAATTATGGCGCTGAAGCTTTCTTT. Variable domain in full (rest from reference TRBV5-4 and TRBJ1-1): ETGVTQSPTHLIKTRGQQVTLRCSSQSGHNTVSWYQQALGQGPQFIFQYYREEENGRGNFPPRFSGLQFPNYSSELNVNALELDDSALYLCASSSRQGANYGAEAFFGQGTRLTVV.

In its sample, this clonotype was seen many times. The V and J genes are TRBV7-8 and TRBJ1-1, with unresolved D. The germline V gene has CDR1 SGHVS and CDR2 FQNEAQ. The length of the CDR3 is 12 residues. The V end was cut by 5 bases, the J end by 8 bases, with 12 bases between. The CDR3 DNA is TGTGCCAGCAGCCGTTCCGGTGAGGAAGCTTTCTTT. Translated: CASSRSGEEAFF.

V gene TRBV5-1 combines with J gene TRBJ1-5; D ambiguous. CDR1 and CDR2 from the germline V gene are SGHRS and YFSETQ. The CDR3 consists of 15 residues. With 2 bases removed from V and 0 bases from J, the gap between germline ends came to 9 bases. As DNA, the CDR3 is TGCGCCAGCAGCTTCGACGGGAGTAGCAATCAGCCCCAGCATTTT. The encoded protein is CASSFDGSSNQPQHF.

The V gene is TRBV6-1, the J gene TRBJ1-1, with unresolved D. The CDR3 extends over 14 amino acids. Germline V gene data show CDR1 as MNHNS and CDR2 as SASEGT. The V and J ends lost 5 bases and 0 bases respectively, with 10 bases between them. As DNA, the CDR3 is TGTGCCAGCAGTTTCGTCCCATTGAACACTGAAGCTTTCTTT. Translation: CASSFVPLNTEAFF.

The rearrangement links TRBV29-1 to TRBJ2-7; 11 bases align to TRBD1. This CDR3 region has 15 residues. In germline, CDR1 is SQVTM, CDR2 ANQGSEA. The J segment lost 3 bases and the V segment lost 6 bases, leaving 10 bases of the junction unmatched. The CDR3 here is CSVAQGQGDHYEQYF. CDR3 DNA: TGCAGCGTGGCGCAGGGACAGGGGGACCACTACGAGCAGTACTTC.

This clonotype was detected only a few times. This rearrangement joins TRBV7-8 to TRBJ2-3; 7 nucleotides agree with TRBD2. There are 15 residues in the CDR3. The junction had 3 bases not matched to a gene; V was cut back by 1 base and J by 2 bases. Per germline, CDR1 SGHVS and CDR2 FQNEAQ. This CDR3 is CASSLERGVTDTQYF. The CDR3 bases are TGTGCCAGCAGCTTAGAACGGGGGGTCACAGATACGCAGTATTTT.

The chain is built from TRBV29-1 and TRBJ1-5; D is perhaps TRBD1 (6 bases). Germline-derived CDR1 and CDR2 are SQVTM and ANQGSEA. This CDR3 is built from 12 residues. With 4 bases removed from V and 4 bases from J, the gap between germline ends came to 8 bases. CDR3 residues: CSVAGANQPQHF. CDR3 bases: TGCAGCGTTGCAGGGGCGAATCAGCCCCAGCATTTT.

A few counts support this clonotype. The V call is TRBV20-1, the J call TRBJ1-1; 9 bases are a match to TRBD1. Germline CDR1 DFQATT, CDR2 SNEGSKA (reference sequence). There are 14 residues in the CDR3. The V and J ends lost 5 bases and 8 bases, in that order; junction bases with no gene match: 12. DNA for the CDR3: TGCAGTGCTCTGTCCCGGGACAGGGACTTCGAAGCTTTCTTT. This translates into CSALSRDRDFEAFF.

The chain links TRBV20-1 to TRBJ2-1; D is unresolved. The CDR3 is 15 residues long. Trimming took off 6 bases at V and 0 bases at J, with 15 bases between the two ends. Germline V gives CDR1 DFQATT, CDR2 SNEGSKA (reference sequence). The CDR3 DNA sequence: TGCAGTGCCCCCGACGGTAAGAGCTCCTACAATGAGCAGTTCTTC. Translated, it gives CSAPDGKSSYNEQFF.

This clonotype was seen only a few times. The genes are TRBV18 and TRBJ1-6; 9 nucleotides match TRBD1. Germline V gene lookup returns CDR1 KGHSH and CDR2 LQKENI. V was clipped by 3 bases and J by 5 bases; unmatched bases: 2. This CDR3 has 15 residues. The CDR3 loop reads CASSPDRGNNSPLHF. The CDR3 nucleotides read TGTGCCAGCTCACCCGACAGGGGGAATAATTCACCCCTCCACTTT.

This clonotype was picked up a small number of times. The chain is built from TRBV6-5 and TRBJ1-1, with D uncertain. CDR1 is MNHEY, CDR2 SVGAGI, per germline. The CDR3 totals 13 residues. V lost 6 bases and J lost 7, with 15 bases in between. DNA of the CDR3: TGTGCCAGCAGCCCCCATAGGCTTAGTGAAGCTTTCTTT. It codes for CASSPHRLSEAFF.

The CDR3 nucleotides read TGTGCCAGCAGCTTATTTGGCCGGAGAGCCTCTGGGGCCAACGTCCTGACTTTC. Encoded protein: CASSLFGRRASGANVLTF. The chain carries TRBV7-3 and TRBJ2-6; D gene ambiguous. This CDR3 contains 18 residues. Deletions cut 2 bases from V and 0 bases from J, with 14 bases between. Germline V gene lookup returns CDR1 SGHTA and CDR2 FQGTGA.

In its sample, this clonotype was seen a few times. V usage is TRBV2 and J usage is TRBJ2-5; 8 bases match TRBD2. This CDR3 is 15 amino acids long. With 4 bases clipped from V and 2 bases from J, the junction kept 6 bases outside the gene matches. Germline CDR1 reads SNHLY; CDR2 reads FYNNEI. CDR3 protein: CASSVGLVGQETQYF. In DNA, the CDR3 is TGTGCCAGCAGTGTGGGACTAGTGGGACAAGAGACCCAGTACTTC.

This clonotype has a handful of counts. The V gene is TRBV7-2, the J gene TRBJ1-5, with D unresolved. Germline assignment: CDR1 SGHTA and CDR2 FQGNSA. Deletions cut 3 bases from V and 6 bases from J, with 15 bases between. The CDR3 has 15 amino acids. The DNA of the CDR3 is TGTGCCAGCAGCTTCGACAATCAAATGGGTCAGCCCCAGCATTTT. Amino acid sequence: CASSFDNQMGQPQHF.

The chain is built from TRBV7-2 and TRBJ2-2; D perhaps matches TRBD2 (5 bases). The V and J ends lost 0 bases and 7 bases respectively, with 12 bases between them. The germline CDR1 and CDR2 sequences are SGHTA and FQGNSA. The CDR3 runs 15 residues. In DNA, the CDR3 is TGTGCCAGCAGCTTAGCCGGAGGTGAAGGCGGGGAGCTGTTTTTT. Its translation is CASSLAGGEGGELFF.

This clonotype has a single count. The rearrangement joins TRBV2 to TRBJ2-7; D gene unclear. CDR3 length: 15 residues. Germline V lookup: CDR1 SNHLY, CDR2 FYNNEI. The V end was cut by 3 bases, the J end by 4 bases, with 16 bases between. The chain's CDR3 is CASSESSRPFYEQYF. CDR3 DNA: TGTGCCAGCAGTGAGTCCTCCCGACCTTTTTACGAGCAGTACTTC. The full variable domain, with the rest looked up from reference TRBV2 and TRBJ2-7, is EPEVTQTPSHQVTQMGQEVILRCVPISNHLYFYWYRQILGQKVEFLVSFYNNEISEKSEIFDDQFSVERPDGSNFTLKIRSTKLEDSAMYFCASSESSRPFYEQYFGPGTRLTVT.